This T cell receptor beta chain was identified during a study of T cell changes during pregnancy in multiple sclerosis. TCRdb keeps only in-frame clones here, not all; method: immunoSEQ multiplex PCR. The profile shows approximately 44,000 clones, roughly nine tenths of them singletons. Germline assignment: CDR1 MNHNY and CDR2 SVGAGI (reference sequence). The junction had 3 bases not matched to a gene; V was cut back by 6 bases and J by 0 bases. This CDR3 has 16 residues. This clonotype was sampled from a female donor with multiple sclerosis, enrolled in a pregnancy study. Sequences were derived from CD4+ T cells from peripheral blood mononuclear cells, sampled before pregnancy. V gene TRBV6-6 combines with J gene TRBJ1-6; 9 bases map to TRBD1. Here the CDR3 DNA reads TGTGCCAGCAGCGAGACAGGGGGCTCCTATAATTCACCCCTCCACTTT. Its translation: CASSETGGSYNSPLHF.